This T cell receptor (beta chain) was sequenced for a study of blood T cell repertoires in COVID-19. Study summary: Samples of COVID-19 (acute and convalescent) were obtained from the United States, Italy and Spain. In each case, the material was cDNA or gDNA derived from T cells, B-cell-depleted T cells, or PBMCs.

This clone was recorded at least ten times. Per the authors' pipeline: Nucleated cell number was recorded as an estimate derived from reference gene primer amplification. TCRdb's copy holds only in-frame clones and misses some; the assay was immunoSEQ multiplex PCR. V, J and clone size were drawn from that table, and D and trimming were deduced from the DNA. This table holds around 99,000 clones, 83% found once. This CDR3 spans 13 amino acids. Germline loops: CDR1 SNHLY, CDR2 FYNNEI. Trimming took 2 bases from V and 6 from J, leaving 10 bases between them. V usage is TRBV2 and J usage is TRBJ1-2; D unclear. Sequencing was carried out using peripheral blood. The TCR sequence derives from a woman aged 60-75 years with acute or convalescent COVID-19. Written as DNA, the CDR3 is TGTGCCAGCAGTGAAACGGCGGAACATGGCTACACCTTC. Translated: CASSETAEHGYTF.